These 10 T cell receptor beta chains came from one sample sequenced in a study of blood T cell repertoires in COVID-19. Measured with immunoSEQ multiplex PCR; TCRdb has only the in-frame clones, and not every one. The sample lists 37,000 or so clones; approximately 86% were seen once. Sequenced sample: peripheral blood. The receptor set was obtained from a man between 65 and 85 years old with acute or convalescent COVID-19.

The rearrangement joins TRBV2 to TRBJ1-5; D uncertain. The V gene lost 5 bases and the J gene lost 4 bases, with 18 bases spanning the gap. The CDR3 has 16 amino acids. Germline loops: CDR1 SNHLY, CDR2 FYNNEI. DNA of the CDR3: TGTGCCAGCAGTTCCCCGGACCGGAGAGGGAATCAGCCCCAGCATTTT. This translates into CASSSPDRRGNQPQHF. The variable domain in full, completed from reference TRBV2 and TRBJ1-5, reads EPEVTQTPSHQVTQMGQEVILRCVPISNHLYFYWYRQILGQKVEFLVSFYNNEISEKSEIFDDQFSVERPDGSNFTLKIRSTKLEDSAMYFCASSSPDRRGNQPQHFGDGTRLSIL.

The chain carries TRBV5-4 and TRBJ1-6, with D hard to call. The CDR3 length is 12 residues. The germline V and J ends were trimmed by 6 bases and 8 bases, with 9 bases remaining between them. Germline V gene lookup returns CDR1 SGHNT and CDR2 YYREEE (reference sequence). CDR3 sequence reads: CASTSGYSPLHF. The CDR3 DNA reads TGTGCCAGCACCTCGGGGTATTCACCCCTCCACTTT.

The rearrangement joins TRBV28 to TRBJ1-2; no clear D gene. The length of the CDR3 is 13 residues. Germline-derived CDR1 and CDR2 are MDHEN and SYDVKM. V was pared by 5 bases and J by 7 bases, with 14 bases between. CDR3 in DNA: TGTGCCAGCAGTCTTCTAGAAGTAGGTGGCTACACCTTC. Its translation: CASSLLEVGGYTF.

The rearrangement uses TRBV12-3 or TRBV12-4 and TRBJ1-1; 7 positions match TRBD1. Germline trimming cut 6 bases from V and 5 bases from J; bases unmatched to any gene: 6. The CDR3 consists of 13 residues. The CDR3: CASSRTGKTEAFF. For the CDR3, the DNA is TGTGCCAGCAGCCGGACAGGCAAGACTGAAGCTTTCTTT.

This clone was recorded once. The chain carries TRBV11-3 and TRBJ2-7, with TRBD2 identical over 7 bases. This CDR3 comprises 16 residues. The V segment lost 5 bases and the J segment 1 base; nucleotides outside the gene matches: 11. Looked up from germline, CDR1 is SGHNT and CDR2 is YENEEA. In nucleotides, the CDR3 is TGTGCCAGCAGCGAGGGCCCGGGGGGTAGGTCCTACGAGCAGTACTTC. Translation: CASSEGPGGRSYEQYF. The entire variable domain, with the rest obtained from reference TRBV11-3 and TRBJ2-7, is as follows: EAGVVQSPRYKIIEKKQPVAFWCNPISGHNTLYWYLQNLGQGPELLIRYENEEAVDDSQLPKDRFSAERLKGVDSTLKIQPAELGDSAVYLCASSEGPGGRSYEQYFGPGTRLTVT.

V usage is TRBV5-6 and J usage is TRBJ2-3, with 7 bases that match TRBD1. This CDR3 has 17 residues. The ends lost 6 bases at V and 0 bases at J; junction bases unmatched: 13. Germline CDR1 and CDR2: SGHDT and YYEEEE. CDR3 residues: CASTFVGGRGSTDTQYF. The CDR3 DNA reads TGTGCCAGCACTTTCGTCGGCGGCAGGGGGAGCACAGATACGCAGTATTTT.

The rearrangement uses TRBV6-5 and TRBJ1-4; 8 nucleotides align to TRBD1. V shed 7 bases and J 0 bases; nucleotides not matched to a gene: 4. The CDR3 has 15 residues. Germline V gene lookup returns CDR1 MNHEY and CDR2 SVGAGI. CDR3 sequence: CASKDRAATNEKLFF. DNA of the CDR3: TGTGCCAGCAAGGACAGGGCTGCAACTAATGAAAAACTGTTTTTT.

The genes are TRBV30 and TRBJ2-2, with D possibly TRBD1 on 5 matching bases. The germline V and J ends were trimmed by 3 bases and 2 bases, with 10 bases remaining between them. The CDR3 length is 14 residues. CDR1 is GTSNPN, CDR2 SVGIG, per germline (reference sequence). Written as DNA, the CDR3 is TGTGCCTGGAGCAGGACACATAACACCGGGGAGCTGTTTTTT. This sequence encodes CAWSRTHNTGELFF.

The chain combines TRBV6-2 or TRBV6-3 with TRBJ2-6, with D maybe TRBD2 (6 bases). Germline CDR1 is MNHEY and CDR2 is SVGEGT. With 2 bases removed from V and 0 bases from J, the gap between germline ends came to 11 bases. This CDR3 contains 17 residues. CDR3 nucleotide sequence: TGTGCCAGCAGTTACCGACGGGGGAGCTCTGGGGCCAACGTCCTGACTTTC. It codes for CASSYRRGSSGANVLTF.

This clone was detected a few times. This chain links TRBV2 with TRBJ1-4; TRBD1 matches 8 bases. CDR1 and CDR2 from the germline V gene are SNHLY and FYNNEI. The trim removed 4 bases at V and 0 bases at J, leaving 1 base unmatched. This CDR3 has 15 residues. CDR3 in amino acids: CASSGDRSTNEKLFF. DNA for the CDR3: TGTGCCAGCAGTGGGGACAGGTCAACTAATGAAAAACTGTTTTTT.